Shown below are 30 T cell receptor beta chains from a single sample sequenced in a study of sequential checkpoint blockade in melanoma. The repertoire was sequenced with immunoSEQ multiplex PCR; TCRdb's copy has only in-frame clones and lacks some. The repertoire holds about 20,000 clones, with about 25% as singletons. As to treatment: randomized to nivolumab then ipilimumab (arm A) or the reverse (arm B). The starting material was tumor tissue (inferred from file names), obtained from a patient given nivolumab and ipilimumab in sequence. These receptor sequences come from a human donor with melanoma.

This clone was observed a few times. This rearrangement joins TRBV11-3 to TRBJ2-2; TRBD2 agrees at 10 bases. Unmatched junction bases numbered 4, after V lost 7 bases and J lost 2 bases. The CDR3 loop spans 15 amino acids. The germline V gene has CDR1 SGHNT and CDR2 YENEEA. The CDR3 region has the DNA TGTGCCAGCAATATAGCGGGGGGAAACACCGGGGAGCTGTTTTTT. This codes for CASNIAGGNTGELFF.

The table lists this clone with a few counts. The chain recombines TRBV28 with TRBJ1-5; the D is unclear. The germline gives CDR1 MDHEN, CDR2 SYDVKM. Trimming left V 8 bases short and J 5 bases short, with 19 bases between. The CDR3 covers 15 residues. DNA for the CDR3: TGTGCCAGCGACACCTCCAGGAGGTACTATCAGCCCCAGCATTTT. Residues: CASDTSRRYYQPQHF. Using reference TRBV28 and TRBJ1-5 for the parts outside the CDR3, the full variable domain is DVKVTQSSRYLVKRTGEKVFLECVQDMDHENMFWYRQDPGLGLRLIYFSYDVKMKEKGDIPEGYSVSREKKERFSLILESASTNQTSMYLCASDTSRRYYQPQHFGDGTRLSIL.

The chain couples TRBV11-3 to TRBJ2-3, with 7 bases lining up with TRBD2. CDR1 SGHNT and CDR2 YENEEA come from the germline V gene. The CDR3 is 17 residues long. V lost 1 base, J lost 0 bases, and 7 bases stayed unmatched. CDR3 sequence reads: CASSLVPSGASTDTQYF. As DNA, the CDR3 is TGTGCCAGCAGCTTAGTCCCCAGCGGGGCAAGCACAGATACGCAGTATTTT.

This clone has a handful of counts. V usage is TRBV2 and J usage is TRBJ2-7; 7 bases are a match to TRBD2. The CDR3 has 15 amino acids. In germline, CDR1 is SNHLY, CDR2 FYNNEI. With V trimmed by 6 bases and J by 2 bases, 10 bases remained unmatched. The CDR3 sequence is CASRERASGAYEQYF. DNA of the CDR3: TGTGCCAGCAGGGAGAGGGCTAGCGGCGCCTACGAGCAGTACTTC.

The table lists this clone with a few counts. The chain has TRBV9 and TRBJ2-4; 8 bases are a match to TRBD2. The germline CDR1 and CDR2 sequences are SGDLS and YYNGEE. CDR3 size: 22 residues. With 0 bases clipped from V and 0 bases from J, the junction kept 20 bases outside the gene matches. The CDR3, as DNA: TGTGCCAGCAGCGTAGATAAGGGGCCGGGACTAGTCGATCTACTAGCCAAAAACATTCAGTACTTC. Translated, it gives CASSVDKGPGLVDLLAKNIQYF.

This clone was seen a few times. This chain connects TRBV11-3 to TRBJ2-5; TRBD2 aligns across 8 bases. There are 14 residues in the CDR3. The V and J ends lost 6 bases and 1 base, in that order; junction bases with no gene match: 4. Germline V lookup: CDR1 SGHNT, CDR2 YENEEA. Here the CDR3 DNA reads TGTGCCAGCAGTCCCGGGGGGGCCCAAGAGACCCAGTACTTC. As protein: CASSPGGAQETQYF.

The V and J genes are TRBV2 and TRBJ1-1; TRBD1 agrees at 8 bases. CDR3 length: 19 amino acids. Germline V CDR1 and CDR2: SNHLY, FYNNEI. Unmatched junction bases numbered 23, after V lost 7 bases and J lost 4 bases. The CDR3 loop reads CASKFREGYRGGPGTEAFF. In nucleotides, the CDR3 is TGTGCCAGCAAATTTAGAGAGGGGTACAGGGGGGGACCTGGCACTGAAGCTTTCTTT.

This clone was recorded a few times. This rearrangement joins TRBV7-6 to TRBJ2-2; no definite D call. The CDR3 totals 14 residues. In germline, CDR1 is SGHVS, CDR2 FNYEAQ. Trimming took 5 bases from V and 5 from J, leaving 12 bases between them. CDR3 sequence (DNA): TGTGCCAGCAGCCCCATAGCCAAAACCGGGGAGCTGTTTTTT. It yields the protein CASSPIAKTGELFF.

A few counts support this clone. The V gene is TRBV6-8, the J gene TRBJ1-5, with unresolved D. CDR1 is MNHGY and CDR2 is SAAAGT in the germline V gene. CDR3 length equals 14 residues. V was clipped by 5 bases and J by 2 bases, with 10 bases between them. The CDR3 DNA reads TGTGCCAGCAGTGACGGGTTTGGCAATCAGCCCCAGCATTTT. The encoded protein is CASSDGFGNQPQHF.

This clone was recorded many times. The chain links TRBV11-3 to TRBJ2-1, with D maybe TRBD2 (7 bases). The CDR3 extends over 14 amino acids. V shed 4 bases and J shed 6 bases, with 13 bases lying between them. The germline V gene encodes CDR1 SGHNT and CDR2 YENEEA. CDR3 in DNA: TGTGCCAGCAGCTCGGGGGGCCTCCTCAATGAGCAGTTCTTC. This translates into CASSSGGLLNEQFF.

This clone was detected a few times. DNA of the CDR3: TGTGCCAGCAACAGGGGGAGGAACACCATATATTTT. Translation: CASNRGRNTIYF. The chain couples TRBV9 to TRBJ1-3, with TRBD1 matching 8 bases. Germline V gene lookup returns CDR1 SGDLS and CDR2 YYNGEE. The junction had 3 bases not matched to a gene; V was cut back by 6 bases and J by 7 bases. CDR3 size: 12 residues.

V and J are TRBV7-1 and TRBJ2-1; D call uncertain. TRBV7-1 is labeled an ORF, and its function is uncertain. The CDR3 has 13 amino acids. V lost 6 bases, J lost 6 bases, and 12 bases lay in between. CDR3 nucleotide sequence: TGTGCCAGCAGTAAAAACTCGGCCAATGAGCAGTTCTTC. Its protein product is CASSKNSANEQFF.

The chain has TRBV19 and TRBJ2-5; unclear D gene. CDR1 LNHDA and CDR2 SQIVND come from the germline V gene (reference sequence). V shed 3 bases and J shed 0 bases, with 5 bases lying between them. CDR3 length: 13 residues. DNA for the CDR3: TGTGCCAGTAGTATTAAGTACCAAGAGACCCAGTACTTC. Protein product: CASSIKYQETQYF. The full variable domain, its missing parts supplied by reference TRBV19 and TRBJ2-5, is DGGITQSPKYLFRKEGQNVTLSCEQNLNHDAMYWYRQDPGQGLRLIYYSQIVNDFQKGDIAEGYSVSREKKESFPLTVTSAQKNPTAFYLCASSIKYQETQYFGPGTRLLVL.

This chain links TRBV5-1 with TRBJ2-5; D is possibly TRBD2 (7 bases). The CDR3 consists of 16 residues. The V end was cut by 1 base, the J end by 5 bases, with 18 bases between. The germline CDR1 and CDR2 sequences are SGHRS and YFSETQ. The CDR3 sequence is CASSLSGTPMGETQYF. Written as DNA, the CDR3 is TGCGCCAGCAGCTTGAGCGGGACACCGATGGGGGAGACCCAGTACTTC.

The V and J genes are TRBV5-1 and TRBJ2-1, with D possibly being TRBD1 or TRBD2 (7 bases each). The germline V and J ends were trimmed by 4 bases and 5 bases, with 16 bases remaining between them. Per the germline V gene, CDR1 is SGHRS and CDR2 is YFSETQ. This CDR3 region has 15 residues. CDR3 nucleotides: TGCGCCAGCAGCCTGGGAGGGACAGAGCACAATGAGCAGTTCTTC. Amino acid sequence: CASSLGGTEHNEQFF.

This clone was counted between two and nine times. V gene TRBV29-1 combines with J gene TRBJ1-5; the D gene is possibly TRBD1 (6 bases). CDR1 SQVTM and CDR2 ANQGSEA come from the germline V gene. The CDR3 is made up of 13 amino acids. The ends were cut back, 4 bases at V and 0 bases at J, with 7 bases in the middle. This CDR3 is CSVVTGSNQPQHF. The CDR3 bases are TGCAGCGTTGTGACAGGTAGCAATCAGCCCCAGCATTTT.

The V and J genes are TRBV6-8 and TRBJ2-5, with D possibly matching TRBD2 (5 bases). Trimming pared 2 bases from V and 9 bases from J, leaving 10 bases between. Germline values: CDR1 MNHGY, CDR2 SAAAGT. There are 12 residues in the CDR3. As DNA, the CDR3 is TGTGCCAGCAGTTACGGTAGCGTCGCCCAGTACTTC. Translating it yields CASSYGSVAQYF.

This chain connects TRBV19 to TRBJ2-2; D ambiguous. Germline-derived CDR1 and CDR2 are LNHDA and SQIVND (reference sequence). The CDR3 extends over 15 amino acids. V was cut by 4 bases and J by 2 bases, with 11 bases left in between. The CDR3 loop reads CASSRTESNTGELFF. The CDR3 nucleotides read TGTGCCAGTAGTAGAACGGAGTCTAACACCGGGGAGCTGTTTTTT.

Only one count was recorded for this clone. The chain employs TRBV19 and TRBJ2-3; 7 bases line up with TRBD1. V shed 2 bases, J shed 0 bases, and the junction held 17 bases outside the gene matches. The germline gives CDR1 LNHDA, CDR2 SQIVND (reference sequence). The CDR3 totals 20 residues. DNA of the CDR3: TGTGCCAGTAGTATAAAACCGGGACAGCCCTTTCTTGAAAGCACAGATACGCAGTATTTT. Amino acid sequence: CASSIKPGQPFLESTDTQYF.

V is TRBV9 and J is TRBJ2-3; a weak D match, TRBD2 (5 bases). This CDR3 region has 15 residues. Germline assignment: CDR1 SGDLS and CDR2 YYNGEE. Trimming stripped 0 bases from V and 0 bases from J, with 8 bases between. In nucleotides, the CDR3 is TGTGCCAGCAGCGTAGACGACTATAGCACAGATACGCAGTATTTT. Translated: CASSVDDYSTDTQYF.

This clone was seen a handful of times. CDR3: CASRRTGQNTEAFF. In DNA form, the CDR3 reads TGTGCCAGCAGACGGACAGGCCAAAACACTGAAGCTTTCTTT. The chain couples TRBV6-8 to TRBJ1-1, with TRBD1 matching over 7 bases. This CDR3 contains 14 residues. V dropped 6 bases and J dropped 2; count of bases not matched to a gene: 6. Germline CDR1 reads MNHGY; CDR2 reads SAAAGT.

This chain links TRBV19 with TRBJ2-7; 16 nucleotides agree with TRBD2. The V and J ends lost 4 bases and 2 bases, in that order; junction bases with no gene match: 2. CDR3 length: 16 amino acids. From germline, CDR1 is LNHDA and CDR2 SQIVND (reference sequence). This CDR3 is CASSTGTSGRAYEQYF. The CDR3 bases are TGTGCCAGTAGTACCGGGACTAGCGGGAGGGCCTACGAGCAGTACTTC.

The CDR3 nucleotides are TGTGCCAGCAGCCGGACTAGCGGATATCCCCCTACCTACGAGCAGTACTTC. Its protein product is CASSRTSGYPPTYEQYF. V and J are TRBV14 and TRBJ2-7, with TRBD2 matching over 10 bases. The CDR3 runs 17 residues. V gave up 4 bases and J gave up 2 bases; unmatched junction bases: 11. CDR1 is SGHDN, CDR2 FVKESK, per germline.

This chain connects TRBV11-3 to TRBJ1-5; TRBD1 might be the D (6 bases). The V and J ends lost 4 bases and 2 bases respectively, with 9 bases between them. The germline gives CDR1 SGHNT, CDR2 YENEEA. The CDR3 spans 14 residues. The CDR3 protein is CASSSQGRNQPQHF. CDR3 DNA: TGTGCCAGCAGCTCACAGGGACGCAATCAGCCCCAGCATTTT.

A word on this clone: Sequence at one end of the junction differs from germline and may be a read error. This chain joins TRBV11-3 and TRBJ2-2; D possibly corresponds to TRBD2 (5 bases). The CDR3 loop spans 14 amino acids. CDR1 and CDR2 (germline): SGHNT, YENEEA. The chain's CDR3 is CASSLGLAAGELFF. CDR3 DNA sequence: TGTGCTAGCAGCTTAGGCCTAGCAGCCGGGGAGCTGTTTTTT.

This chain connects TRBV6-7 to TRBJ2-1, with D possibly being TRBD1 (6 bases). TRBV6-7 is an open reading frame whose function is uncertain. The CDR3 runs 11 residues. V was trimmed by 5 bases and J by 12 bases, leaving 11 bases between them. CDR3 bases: TGTGCCAGCAGTACAGGGCCGGTGCAGTTCTTC. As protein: CASSTGPVQFF.

In DNA form, the CDR3 reads TGTGCCAGCTCACCCGGACCAAATCAAGAGACCCAGTACTTC. This gives the protein CASSPGPNQETQYF. The chain employs TRBV18 and TRBJ2-5; unclear D gene. The CDR3 covers 14 residues. Germline loops: CDR1 KGHSH, CDR2 LQKENI. The V end lost 3 bases, the J end lost 2 bases, and 10 bases lay between the germline ends.

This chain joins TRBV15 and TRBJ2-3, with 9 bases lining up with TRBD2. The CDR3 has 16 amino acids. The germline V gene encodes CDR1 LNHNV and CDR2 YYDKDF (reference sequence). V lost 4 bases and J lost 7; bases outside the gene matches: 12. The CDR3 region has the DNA TGTGCCACCAGCACCCTCGCGGGGGCGGGGGGGAATACGCAGTATTTT. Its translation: CATSTLAGAGGNTQYF.

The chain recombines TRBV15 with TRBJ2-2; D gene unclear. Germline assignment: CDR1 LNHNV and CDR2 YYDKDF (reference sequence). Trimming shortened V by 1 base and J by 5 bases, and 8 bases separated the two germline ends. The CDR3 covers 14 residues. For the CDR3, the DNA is TGTGCCACCAGCAGAGTATTCGGGACCGGGGAGCTGTTTTTT. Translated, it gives CATSRVFGTGELFF.

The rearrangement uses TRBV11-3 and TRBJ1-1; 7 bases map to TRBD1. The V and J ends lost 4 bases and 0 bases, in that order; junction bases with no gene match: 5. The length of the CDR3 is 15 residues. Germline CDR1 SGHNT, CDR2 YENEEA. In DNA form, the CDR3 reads TGTGCCAGCAGCTGGGGGAGGGGGCTGAACACTGAAGCTTTCTTT. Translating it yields CASSWGRGLNTEAFF.